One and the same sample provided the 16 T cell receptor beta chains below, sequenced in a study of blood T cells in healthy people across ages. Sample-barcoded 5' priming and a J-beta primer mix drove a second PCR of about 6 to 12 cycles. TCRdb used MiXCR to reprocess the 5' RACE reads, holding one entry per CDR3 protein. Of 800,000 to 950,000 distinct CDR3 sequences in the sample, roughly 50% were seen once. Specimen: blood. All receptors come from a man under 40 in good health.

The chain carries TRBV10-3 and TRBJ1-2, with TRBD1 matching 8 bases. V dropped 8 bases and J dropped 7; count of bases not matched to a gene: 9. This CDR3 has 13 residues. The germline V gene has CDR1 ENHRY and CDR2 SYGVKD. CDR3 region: CAIESGQGGGYTF. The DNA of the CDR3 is TGTGCCATCGAGTCTGGACAGGGCGGTGGCTACACCTTC.

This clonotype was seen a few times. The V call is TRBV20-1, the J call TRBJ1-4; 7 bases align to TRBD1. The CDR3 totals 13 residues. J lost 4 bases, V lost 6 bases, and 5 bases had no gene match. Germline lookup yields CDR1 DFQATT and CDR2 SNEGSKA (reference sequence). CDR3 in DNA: TGCAGTGCCGCCGGGACAGTTAATGAAAAACTGTTTTTT. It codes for CSAAGTVNEKLFF.

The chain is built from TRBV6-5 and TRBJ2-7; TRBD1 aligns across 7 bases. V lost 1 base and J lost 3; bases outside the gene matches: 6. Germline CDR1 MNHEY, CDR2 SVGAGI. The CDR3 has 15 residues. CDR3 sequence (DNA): TGTGCCAGCAGTTACTTTCAGGGGGTGATCTACGAGCAGTACTTC. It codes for CASSYFQGVIYEQYF.

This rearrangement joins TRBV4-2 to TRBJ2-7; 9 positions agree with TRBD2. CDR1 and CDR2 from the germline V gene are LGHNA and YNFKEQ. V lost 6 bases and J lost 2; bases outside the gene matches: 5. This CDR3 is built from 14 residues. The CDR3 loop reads CASRNSGGPYEQYF. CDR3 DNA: TGTGCCAGCAGAAATAGCGGGGGCCCCTACGAGCAGTACTTC.

CDR3 amino acids: CASSHRTGQGAVGYTF. In DNA form, the CDR3 reads TGTGCCAGCAGCCACCGAACGGGACAGGGGGCGGTTGGCTACACCTTC. The rearrangement joins TRBV3-1 to TRBJ1-2; TRBD1 matches at 12 bases. Germline CDR1 reads LGHDT; CDR2 reads YNNKEL (reference sequence). The CDR3 length is 16 residues. With 3 bases clipped from V and 7 bases from J, the junction kept 9 bases outside the gene matches. Full variable domain (missing parts from reference TRBV3-1 and TRBJ1-2): DTAVSQTPKYLVTQMGNDKSIKCEQNLGHDTMYWYKQDSKKFLKIMFSYNNKELIINETVPNRFSPKSPDKAHLNLHINSLELGDSAVYFCASSHRTGQGAVGYTFGSGTRLTVV.

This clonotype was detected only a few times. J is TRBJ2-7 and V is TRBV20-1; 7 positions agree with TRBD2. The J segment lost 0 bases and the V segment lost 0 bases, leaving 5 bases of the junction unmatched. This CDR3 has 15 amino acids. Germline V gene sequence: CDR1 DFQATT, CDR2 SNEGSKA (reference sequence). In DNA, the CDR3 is TGCAGTGCTAGAGAAGCAAGCGGGGACTCCTACGAGCAGTACTTC. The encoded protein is CSAREASGDSYEQYF.

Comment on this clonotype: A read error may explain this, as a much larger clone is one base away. CDR3 DNA sequence: TGCAGCGTTGAAGATCAGGGGAGGGGGGGGAATGAGCAGTTCTTC. This translates into CSVEDQGRGGNEQFF. The chain couples TRBV29-1 to TRBJ2-1, with a possible D match to TRBD2 (7 bases). Germline V gene data show CDR1 as SQVTM and CDR2 as ANQGSEA. Deletions cut 0 bases from V and 7 bases from J, with 16 bases between. The CDR3 is 15 residues long.

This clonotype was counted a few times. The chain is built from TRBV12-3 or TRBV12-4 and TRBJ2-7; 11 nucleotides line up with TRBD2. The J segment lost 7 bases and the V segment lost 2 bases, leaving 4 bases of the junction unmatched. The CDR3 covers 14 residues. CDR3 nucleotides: TGTGCCAGCAGTTTACTAGCGGGGGGAGGTGAGCAGTACTTC. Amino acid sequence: CASSLLAGGGEQYF.

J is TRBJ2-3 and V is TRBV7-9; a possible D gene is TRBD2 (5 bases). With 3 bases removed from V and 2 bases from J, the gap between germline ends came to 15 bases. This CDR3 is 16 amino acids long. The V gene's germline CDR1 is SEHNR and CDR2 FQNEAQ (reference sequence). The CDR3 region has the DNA TGTGCCAGCAGCTTGGAGCGTGGGAGATTCACAGATACGCAGTATTTT. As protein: CASSLERGRFTDTQYF.

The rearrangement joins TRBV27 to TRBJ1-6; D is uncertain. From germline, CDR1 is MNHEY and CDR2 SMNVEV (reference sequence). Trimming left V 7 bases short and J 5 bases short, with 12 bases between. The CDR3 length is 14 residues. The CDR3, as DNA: TGTGCCAGCACGCCGGCCGGGCATAATTCACCCCTCCACTTT. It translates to CASTPAGHNSPLHF.

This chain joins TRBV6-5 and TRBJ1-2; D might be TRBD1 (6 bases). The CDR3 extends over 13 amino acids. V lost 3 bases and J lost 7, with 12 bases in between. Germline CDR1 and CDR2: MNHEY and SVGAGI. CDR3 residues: CASSYTGQAGYTF. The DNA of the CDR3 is TGTGCCAGCAGTTATACAGGGCAGGCTGGCTACACCTTC.

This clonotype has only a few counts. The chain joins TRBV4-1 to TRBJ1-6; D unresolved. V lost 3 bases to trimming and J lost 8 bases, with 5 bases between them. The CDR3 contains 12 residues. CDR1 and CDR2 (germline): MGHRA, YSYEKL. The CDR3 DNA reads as TGCGCCAGCAGCCAGGAATATTCACCCCTCCACTTT. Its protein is CASSQEYSPLHF.

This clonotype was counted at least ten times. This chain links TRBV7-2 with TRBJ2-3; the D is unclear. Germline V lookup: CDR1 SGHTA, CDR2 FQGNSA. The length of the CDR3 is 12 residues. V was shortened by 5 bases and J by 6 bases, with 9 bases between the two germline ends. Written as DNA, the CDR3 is TGTGCCAGCAGCCCCCTGGGGGATACGCAGTATTTT. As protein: CASSPLGDTQYF.

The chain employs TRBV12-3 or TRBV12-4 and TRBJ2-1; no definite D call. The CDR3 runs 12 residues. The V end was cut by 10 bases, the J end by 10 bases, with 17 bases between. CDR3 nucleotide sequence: TGTGCCACCAAACGGGTTTTAGGGGAGCAGTTCTTC. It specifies CATKRVLGEQFF.

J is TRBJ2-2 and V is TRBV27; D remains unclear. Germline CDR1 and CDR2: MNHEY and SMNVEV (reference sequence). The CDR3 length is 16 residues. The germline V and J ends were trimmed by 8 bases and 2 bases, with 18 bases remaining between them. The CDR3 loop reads CASPKRTRSNTGELFF. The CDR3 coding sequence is TGTGCCAGCCCCAAGAGAACAAGATCTAACACCGGGGAGCTGTTTTTT.

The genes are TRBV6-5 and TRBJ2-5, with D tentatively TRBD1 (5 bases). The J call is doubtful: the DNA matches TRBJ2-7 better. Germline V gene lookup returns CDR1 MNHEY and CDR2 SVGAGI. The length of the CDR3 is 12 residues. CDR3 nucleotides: TGTGCCAGCAGTTTTCCTCAGGGCGAGCAGTACTTC. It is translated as CASSFPQGEQYF.